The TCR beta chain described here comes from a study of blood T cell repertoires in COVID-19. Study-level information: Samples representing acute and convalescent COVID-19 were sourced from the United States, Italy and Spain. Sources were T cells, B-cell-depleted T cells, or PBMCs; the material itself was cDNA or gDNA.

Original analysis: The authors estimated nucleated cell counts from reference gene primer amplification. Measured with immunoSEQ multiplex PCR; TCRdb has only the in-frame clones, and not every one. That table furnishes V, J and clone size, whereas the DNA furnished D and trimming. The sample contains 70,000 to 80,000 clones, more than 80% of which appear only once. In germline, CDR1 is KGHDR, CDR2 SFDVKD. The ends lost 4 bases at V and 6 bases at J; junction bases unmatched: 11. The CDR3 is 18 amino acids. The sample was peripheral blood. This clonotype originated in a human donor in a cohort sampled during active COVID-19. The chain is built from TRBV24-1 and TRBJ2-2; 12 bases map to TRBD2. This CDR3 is CATSDTTSGGYHAGELFF. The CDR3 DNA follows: TGTGCCACCAGTGACACGACTAGCGGGGGTTATCACGCCGGGGAGCTGTTTTTT.